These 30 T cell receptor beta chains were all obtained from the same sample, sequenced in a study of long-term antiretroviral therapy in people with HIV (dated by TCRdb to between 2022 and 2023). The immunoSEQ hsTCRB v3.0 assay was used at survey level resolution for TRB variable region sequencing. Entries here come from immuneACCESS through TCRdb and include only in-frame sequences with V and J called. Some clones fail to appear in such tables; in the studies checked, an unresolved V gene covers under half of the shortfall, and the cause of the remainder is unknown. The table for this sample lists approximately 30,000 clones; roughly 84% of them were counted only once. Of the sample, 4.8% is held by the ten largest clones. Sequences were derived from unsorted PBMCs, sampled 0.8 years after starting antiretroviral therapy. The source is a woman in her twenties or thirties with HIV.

CDR3 region: CASSSRDSQSVGYTF. CDR3 DNA sequence: TGTGCCAGCAGCTCCCGGGACAGTCAGTCGGTCGGCTACACCTTC. V is TRBV7-2 and J is TRBJ1-2; 7 bases are a match to TRBD1. Germline-derived CDR1 and CDR2 are SGHTA and FQGNSA. The CDR3 runs 15 residues. With V trimmed by 4 bases and J by 8 bases, 13 bases remained unmatched.

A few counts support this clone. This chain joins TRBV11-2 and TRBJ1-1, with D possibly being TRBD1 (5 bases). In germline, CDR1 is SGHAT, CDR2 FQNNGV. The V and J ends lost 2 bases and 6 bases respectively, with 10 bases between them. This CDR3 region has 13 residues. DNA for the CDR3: TGTGCCAGCAGCTTAAGGGGTAGCCCTGAAGCTTTCTTT. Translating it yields CASSLRGSPEAFF.

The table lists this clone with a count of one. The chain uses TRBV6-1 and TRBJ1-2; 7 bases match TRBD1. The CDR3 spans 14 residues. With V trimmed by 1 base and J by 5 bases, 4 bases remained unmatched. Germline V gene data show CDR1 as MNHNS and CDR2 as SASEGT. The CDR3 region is CASSEGRGRYGYTF. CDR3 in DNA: TGTGCCAGCAGTGAAGGGAGGGGGCGTTATGGCTACACCTTC.

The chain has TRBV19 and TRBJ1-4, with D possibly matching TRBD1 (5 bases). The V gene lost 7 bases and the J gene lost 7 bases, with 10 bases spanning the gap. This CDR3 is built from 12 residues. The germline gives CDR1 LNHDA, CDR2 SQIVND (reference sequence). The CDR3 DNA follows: TGTGCCAGTACCGGGACGGTTGAAAAACTGTTTTTT. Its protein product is CASTGTVEKLFF. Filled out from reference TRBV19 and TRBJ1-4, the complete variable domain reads DGGITQSPKYLFRKEGQNVTLSCEQNLNHDAMYWYRQDPGQGLRLIYYSQIVNDFQKGDIAEGYSVSREKKESFPLTVTSAQKNPTAFYLCASTGTVEKLFFGSGTQLSVL.

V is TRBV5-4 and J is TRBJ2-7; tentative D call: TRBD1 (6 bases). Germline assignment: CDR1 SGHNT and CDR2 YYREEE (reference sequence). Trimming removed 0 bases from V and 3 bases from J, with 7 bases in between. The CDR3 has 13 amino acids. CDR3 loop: CASSLEQGYEQYF. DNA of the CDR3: TGTGCCAGCAGCTTGGAACAGGGCTACGAGCAGTACTTC.

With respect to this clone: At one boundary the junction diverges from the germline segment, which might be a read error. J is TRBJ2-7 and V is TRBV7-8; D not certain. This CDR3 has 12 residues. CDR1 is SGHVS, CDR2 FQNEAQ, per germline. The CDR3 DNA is TGTGCCAGCAGCTTAAACCGGGCCAAGAATGCGTTC. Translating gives CASSLNRAKNAF.

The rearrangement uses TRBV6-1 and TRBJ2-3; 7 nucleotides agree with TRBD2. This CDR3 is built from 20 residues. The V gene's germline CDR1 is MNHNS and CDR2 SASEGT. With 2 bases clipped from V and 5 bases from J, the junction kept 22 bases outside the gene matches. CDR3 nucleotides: TGTGCCAGCAGTGAACAAGCTGAGCGGGGAAGGTCCGATCGTAAAGATACGCAGTATTTT. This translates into CASSEQAERGRSDRKDTQYF.

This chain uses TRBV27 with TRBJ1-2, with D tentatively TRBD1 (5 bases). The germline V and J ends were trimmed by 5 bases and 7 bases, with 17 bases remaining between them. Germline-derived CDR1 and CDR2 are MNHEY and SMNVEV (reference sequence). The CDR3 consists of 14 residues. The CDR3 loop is CASSPSVTDSGYTF. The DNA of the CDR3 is TGTGCCAGCAGTCCGTCAGTGACCGACAGTGGCTACACCTTC.

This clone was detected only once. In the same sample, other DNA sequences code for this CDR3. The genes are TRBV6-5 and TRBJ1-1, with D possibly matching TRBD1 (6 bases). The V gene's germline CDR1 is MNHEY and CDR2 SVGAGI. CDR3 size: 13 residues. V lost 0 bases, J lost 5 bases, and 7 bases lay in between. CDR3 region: CASSYSGGTEAFF. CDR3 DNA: TGTGCCAGCAGTTACTCAGGGGGGACTGAAGCTTTCTTT.

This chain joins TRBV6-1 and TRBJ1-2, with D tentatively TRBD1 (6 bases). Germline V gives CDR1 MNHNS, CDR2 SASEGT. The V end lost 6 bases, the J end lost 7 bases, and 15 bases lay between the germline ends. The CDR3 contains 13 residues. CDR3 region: CASRRRGGVGYTF. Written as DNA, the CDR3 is TGTGCCAGCAGGAGGAGGGGGGGGGTTGGCTACACCTTC.

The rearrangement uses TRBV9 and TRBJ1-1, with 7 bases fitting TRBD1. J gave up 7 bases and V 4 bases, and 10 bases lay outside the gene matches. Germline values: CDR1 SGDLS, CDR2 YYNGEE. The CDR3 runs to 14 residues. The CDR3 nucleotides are TGTGCCAGCAGCCCCGACGGGACAGCTCATGAAGCTTTCTTT. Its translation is CASSPDGTAHEAFF.

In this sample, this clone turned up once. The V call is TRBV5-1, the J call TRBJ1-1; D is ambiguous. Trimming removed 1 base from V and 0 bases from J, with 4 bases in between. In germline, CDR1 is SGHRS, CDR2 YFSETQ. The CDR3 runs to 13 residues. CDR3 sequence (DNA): TGCGCCAGCAGCTTGACGGTGAACACTGAAGCTTTCTTT. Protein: CASSLTVNTEAFF.

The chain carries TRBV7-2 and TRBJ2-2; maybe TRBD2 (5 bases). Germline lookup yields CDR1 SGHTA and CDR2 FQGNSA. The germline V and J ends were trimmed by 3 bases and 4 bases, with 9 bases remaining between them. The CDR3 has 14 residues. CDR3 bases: TGTGCCAGCAGCTTTGAGGGAATCACCGGGGAGCTGTTTTTT. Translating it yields CASSFEGITGELFF.

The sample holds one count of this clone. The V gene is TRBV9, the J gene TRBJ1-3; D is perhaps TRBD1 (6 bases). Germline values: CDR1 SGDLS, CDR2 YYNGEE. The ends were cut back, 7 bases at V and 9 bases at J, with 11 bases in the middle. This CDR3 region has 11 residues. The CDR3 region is CASGGGGTIYF. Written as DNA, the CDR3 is TGTGCCAGCGGGGGAGGGGGCACCATATATTTT.

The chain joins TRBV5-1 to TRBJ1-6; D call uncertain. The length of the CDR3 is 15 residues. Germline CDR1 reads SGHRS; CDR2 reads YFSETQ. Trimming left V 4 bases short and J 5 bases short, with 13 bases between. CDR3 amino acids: CASSQQMGDNSPLHF. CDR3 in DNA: TGCGCCAGCAGCCAACAGATGGGCGATAATTCACCCCTCCACTTT.

In nucleotides, the CDR3 is TGTGCCAGCAGCTTGGATTTAGGGACAGGCCGTGGCTACACCTTC. Its protein is CASSLDLGTGRGYTF. The chain uses TRBV5-4 and TRBJ1-2; 8 nucleotides agree with TRBD1. CDR1 is SGHNT and CDR2 is YYREEE in the germline V gene (reference sequence). The length of the CDR3 is 15 residues. V was pared by 0 bases and J by 7 bases, with 8 bases of the junction left unmatched.

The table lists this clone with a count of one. The CDR3, as DNA: TGTGCCAGCAGTGGACAGCCTTATAGCAATCAGCCCCAGCATTTT. It is translated as CASSGQPYSNQPQHF. The rearrangement joins TRBV6-1 to TRBJ1-5; maybe TRBD1 (5 bases). The germline gives CDR1 MNHNS, CDR2 SASEGT. CDR3 length equals 15 residues. V lost 4 bases to trimming and J lost 0 bases, with 10 bases between them.

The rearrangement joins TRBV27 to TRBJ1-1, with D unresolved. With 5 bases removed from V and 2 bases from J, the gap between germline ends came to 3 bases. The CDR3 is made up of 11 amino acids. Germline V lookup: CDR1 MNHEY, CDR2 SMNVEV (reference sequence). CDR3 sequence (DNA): TGTGCCAGCAGTACCAACACTGAAGCTTTCTTT. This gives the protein CASSTNTEAFF.

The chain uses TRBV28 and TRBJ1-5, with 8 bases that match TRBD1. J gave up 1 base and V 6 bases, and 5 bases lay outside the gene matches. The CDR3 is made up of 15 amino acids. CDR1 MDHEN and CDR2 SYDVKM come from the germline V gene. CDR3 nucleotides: TGTGCCAGCAGCCCTACAGGGGGAAGCAATCAGCCCCAGCATTTT. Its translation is CASSPTGGSNQPQHF.

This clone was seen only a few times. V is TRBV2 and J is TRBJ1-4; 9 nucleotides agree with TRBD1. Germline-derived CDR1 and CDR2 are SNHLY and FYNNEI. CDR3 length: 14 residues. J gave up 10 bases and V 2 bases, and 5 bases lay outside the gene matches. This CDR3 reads CASSETGGSGKLFF. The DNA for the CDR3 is TGTGCCAGCAGTGAAACAGGGGGCTCGGGAAAACTGTTTTTT.

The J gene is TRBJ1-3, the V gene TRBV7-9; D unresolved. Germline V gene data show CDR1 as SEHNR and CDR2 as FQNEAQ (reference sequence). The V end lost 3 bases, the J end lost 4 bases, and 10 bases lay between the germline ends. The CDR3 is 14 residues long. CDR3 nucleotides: TGTGCCAGCAGCTTCCAGGAAACGGGAAACACCATATATTTT. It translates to CASSFQETGNTIYF.

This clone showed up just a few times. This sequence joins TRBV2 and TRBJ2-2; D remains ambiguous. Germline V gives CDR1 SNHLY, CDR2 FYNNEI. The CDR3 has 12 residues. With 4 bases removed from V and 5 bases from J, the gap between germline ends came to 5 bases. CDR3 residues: CASSASTGELFF. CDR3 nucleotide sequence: TGTGCCAGCAGTGCGAGTACCGGGGAGCTGTTTTTT.

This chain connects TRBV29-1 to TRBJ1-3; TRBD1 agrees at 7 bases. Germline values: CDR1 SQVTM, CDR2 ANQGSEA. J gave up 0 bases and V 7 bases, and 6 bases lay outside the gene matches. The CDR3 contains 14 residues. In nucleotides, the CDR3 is TGCAGCGGTGAGGACAGGCTCTCTGGAAACACCATATATTTT. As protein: CSGEDRLSGNTIYF.

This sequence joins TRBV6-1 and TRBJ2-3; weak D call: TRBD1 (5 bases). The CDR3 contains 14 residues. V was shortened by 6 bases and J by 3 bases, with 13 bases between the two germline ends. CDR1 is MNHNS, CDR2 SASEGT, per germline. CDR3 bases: TGTGCCAGCAGCTACGGAGACAGTACAGATACGCAGTATTTT. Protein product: CASSYGDSTDTQYF.

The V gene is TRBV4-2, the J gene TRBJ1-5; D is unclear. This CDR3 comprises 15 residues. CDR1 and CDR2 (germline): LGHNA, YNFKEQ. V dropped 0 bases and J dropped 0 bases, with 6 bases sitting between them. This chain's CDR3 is CASSQDESSNQPQHF. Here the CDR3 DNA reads TGTGCCAGCAGCCAAGATGAGAGTAGCAATCAGCCCCAGCATTTT.

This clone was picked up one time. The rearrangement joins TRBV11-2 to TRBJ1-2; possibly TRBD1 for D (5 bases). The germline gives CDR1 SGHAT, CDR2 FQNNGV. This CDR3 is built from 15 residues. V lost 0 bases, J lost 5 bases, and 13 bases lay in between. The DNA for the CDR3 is TGTGCCAGCAGCTTAGATCCCGGGACCCCTTATGGCTACACCTTC. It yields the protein CASSLDPGTPYGYTF.

The CDR3 nucleotides are TGTGCCAGCAGCGAGGACAGGGGCACTGAAGCTTTCTTT. Its translation is CASSEDRGTEAFF. This chain uses TRBV9 with TRBJ1-1; 9 bases match TRBD1. This CDR3 region has 13 residues. CDR1 and CDR2 from the germline V gene are SGDLS and YYNGEE. J gave up 4 bases and V 3 bases, and 1 base lay outside the gene matches.

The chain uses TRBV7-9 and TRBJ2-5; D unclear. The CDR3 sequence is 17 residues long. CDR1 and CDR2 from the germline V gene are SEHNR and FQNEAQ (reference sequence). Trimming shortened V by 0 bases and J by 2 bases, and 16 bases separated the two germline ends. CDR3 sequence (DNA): TGTGCCAGCAGCTTAGCGGGTTCACAGTTCCGACAAGAGACCCAGTACTTC. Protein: CASSLAGSQFRQETQYF.

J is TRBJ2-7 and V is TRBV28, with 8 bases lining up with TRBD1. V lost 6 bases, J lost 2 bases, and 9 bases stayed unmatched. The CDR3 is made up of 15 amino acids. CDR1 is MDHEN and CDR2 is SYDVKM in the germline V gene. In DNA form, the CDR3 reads TGTGCCAGCAGGAAAGGACAGGGTGGCACCTACGAGCAGTACGTC. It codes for CASRKGQGGTYEQYV.

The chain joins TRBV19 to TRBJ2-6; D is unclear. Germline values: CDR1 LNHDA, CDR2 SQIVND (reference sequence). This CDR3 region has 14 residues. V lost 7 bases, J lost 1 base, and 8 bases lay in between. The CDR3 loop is CASIEPSGANVLTF. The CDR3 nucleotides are TGTGCCAGTATCGAGCCGTCTGGGGCCAACGTCCTGACTTTC.